These 29 T cell receptor beta chains originate from one sample sequenced in a study of cytomegalovirus exposure and HLA in healthy donors. Sequencing used immunoSEQ multiplex PCR; TCRdb keeps in-frame clones, though not all of them. This sample carries 150,000 to 200,000 clones, roughly 90% of them seen once, and the ten largest clones take more than 2%. The material sequenced was PBMCs. The receptors were gathered from a woman aged 18 to 35 in good health and CMV-seronegative.

The chain has TRBV19 and TRBJ1-1; TRBD1 agrees at 10 bases. Per the germline V gene, CDR1 is LNHDA and CDR2 is SQIVND (reference sequence). V lost 3 bases, J lost 8 bases, and 9 bases stayed unmatched. The CDR3 has 15 amino acids. CDR3 DNA sequence: TGTGCCAGTAGTATGTGGAGGACAGGGGGGCTCGAAGCTTTCTTT. Amino acids: CASSMWRTGGLEAFF.

The chain uses TRBV6-1 and TRBJ1-1, with D uncertain. This CDR3 has 15 amino acids. V lost 2 bases and J 0 bases, leaving 10 bases between the germline ends. From germline, CDR1 is MNHNS and CDR2 SASEGT. CDR3 sequence: CASSEFAGMNTEAFF. CDR3 bases: TGTGCCAGCAGTGAATTCGCGGGGATGAACACTGAAGCTTTCTTT.

V gene TRBV11-2 combines with J gene TRBJ2-7, with 9 bases matching TRBD2. The germline gives CDR1 SGHAT, CDR2 FQNNGV. CDR3 length equals 16 residues. The V gene end was trimmed by 4 bases and the J gene end by 11 bases; junction bases not matched to a gene: 18. In nucleotides, the CDR3 is TGTGCCAGCAGCTCCTCGACCACCCTAGCGGGGCTGGGAGAGTACTTC. Protein sequence: CASSSSTTLAGLGEYF.

The chain has TRBV5-6 and TRBJ2-3, with 11 bases lining up with TRBD2. Trimming cost V 7 bases and J 5 bases; bases outside gene matches: 12. The CDR3 loop spans 16 amino acids. The V gene's germline CDR1 is SGHDT and CDR2 YYEEEE. CDR3 protein: CASGDDGLAGGDTQYF. The CDR3 DNA reads as TGTGCCAGCGGGGATGATGGGCTAGCGGGGGGAGATACGCAGTATTTT.

This rearrangement joins TRBV27 to TRBJ1-5; D ambiguous. CDR3 length: 14 residues. V gave up 4 bases and J gave up 0 bases, with 7 bases separating them. The germline V gene has CDR1 MNHEY and CDR2 SMNVEV (reference sequence). The CDR3 loop reads CASSSGNSNQPQHF. The DNA for the CDR3 is TGTGCCAGCAGTTCAGGTAATAGCAATCAGCCCCAGCATTTT.

The chain joins TRBV4-3 to TRBJ1-5, with D possibly TRBD1 on 6 matching bases. The CDR3 is 15 residues long. Germline V gene lookup returns CDR1 LGHNA and CDR2 YSLEER. V was shortened by 0 bases and J by 9 bases, with 15 bases between the two germline ends. The CDR3: CASSQESQGGGPQHF. The CDR3 nucleotides read TGCGCCAGCAGCCAAGAAAGTCAGGGAGGGGGGCCCCAGCATTTT.

The chain couples TRBV7-2 to TRBJ1-4; TRBD1 is a possible D gene (6 bases). CDR1 and CDR2 from the germline V gene are SGHTA and FQGNSA. Trimming left V 5 bases short and J 1 base short, with 11 bases between. The CDR3 has 15 residues. The CDR3 DNA follows: TGTGCCAGCAGCCTAAACAGGGAAACTAATGAAAAACTGTTTTTT. Translated: CASSLNRETNEKLFF.

The V and J genes are TRBV18 and TRBJ2-1; TRBD1 matches 8 bases. V dropped 2 bases and J dropped 8; count of bases not matched to a gene: 2. This CDR3 contains 13 residues. Germline V CDR1 and CDR2: KGHSH, LQKENI. CDR3 nucleotide sequence: TGTGCCAGCTCACCAGACAGGGGATATGAGCAGTTCTTC. Translation: CASSPDRGYEQFF.

The chain carries TRBV5-1 and TRBJ1-2; 8 bases agree with TRBD1. Germline assignment: CDR1 SGHRS and CDR2 YFSETQ. After removal of 5 bases from V and 11 bases from J, the junction contained 11 bases not matched to a gene. The CDR3 totals 13 residues. Here the CDR3 reads CASSSEGQASYTF. For the CDR3, the DNA is TGCGCCAGCAGTTCGGAGGGACAGGCAAGTTACACCTTC.

The J gene is TRBJ2-1, the V gene TRBV6-5; a weak D match, TRBD1 (6 bases). Germline V gene data show CDR1 as MNHEY and CDR2 as SVGAGI. The CDR3 consists of 15 residues. The V and J ends lost 0 bases and 5 bases respectively, with 11 bases between them. The CDR3 region has the DNA TGTGCCAGCAGTTACTCTAGCAGGGGACACAATGAGCAGTTCTTC. Protein product: CASSYSSRGHNEQFF.

The chain links TRBV6-6 to TRBJ2-1; 7 bases are a match to TRBD1. The J segment lost 7 bases and the V segment lost 8 bases, leaving 14 bases of the junction unmatched. The germline V gene has CDR1 MNHNY and CDR2 SVGAGI (reference sequence). The CDR3 is made up of 15 amino acids. As DNA, the CDR3 is TGTGCCAGCTCCCCTAGGGGACAGCCTGAAAATGAGCAGTTCTTC. As protein: CASSPRGQPENEQFF.

This chain joins TRBV30 and TRBJ1-6; possibly TRBD1 for D (6 bases). CDR3 length: 13 amino acids. The germline V gene encodes CDR1 GTSNPN and CDR2 SVGIG (reference sequence). Trimming left V 4 bases short and J 14 bases short, with 18 bases between. Written as DNA, the CDR3 is TGTGCCTGGACGCACAGGGACGGAGGAACCCTCCACTTT. Its translation is CAWTHRDGGTLHF.

The chain recombines TRBV9 with TRBJ2-7; D may be TRBD1 (5 bases). Germline-derived CDR1 and CDR2 are SGDLS and YYNGEE. This CDR3 has 15 amino acids. Deletions cut 0 bases from V and 0 bases from J, with 10 bases between. CDR3 sequence: CASSVGAGSSYEQYF. For the CDR3, the DNA is TGTGCCAGCAGCGTAGGGGCAGGGTCCTCCTACGAGCAGTACTTC.

The chain couples TRBV18 to TRBJ2-1, with 7 bases that match TRBD2. The CDR3 consists of 13 residues. In germline, CDR1 is KGHSH, CDR2 LQKENI. The trim removed 2 bases at V and 12 bases at J, leaving 7 bases unmatched. CDR3 region: CASSPSGEGVQFF. CDR3 DNA sequence: TGTGCCAGCTCACCATCCGGGGAGGGAGTGCAGTTCTTC.

The rearrangement uses TRBV4-1 and TRBJ2-1; no definite D call. The V end lost 4 bases, the J end lost 7 bases, and 11 bases lay between the germline ends. CDR1 MGHRA and CDR2 YSYEKL come from the germline V gene. The CDR3 runs 13 residues. CDR3 loop: CASSRTRINEQFF. The CDR3 coding sequence is TGCGCCAGCAGCCGTACGAGAATTAATGAGCAGTTCTTC.

This sequence joins TRBV18 and TRBJ2-1, with D perhaps matching TRBD1 (6 bases). Trimming left V 2 bases short and J 9 bases short, with 14 bases between. There are 14 residues in the CDR3. Germline lookup yields CDR1 KGHSH and CDR2 LQKENI. The CDR3 DNA reads TGTGCCAGCTCACCAGGACAGACCGAGGGTGAGCAGTTCTTC. Amino acid sequence: CASSPGQTEGEQFF.

This chain joins TRBV13 and TRBJ2-5; 7 bases agree with TRBD1. J lost 5 bases, V lost 0 bases, and 6 bases had no gene match. CDR1 and CDR2 (germline): PRHDT, FYEKMQ (reference sequence). The CDR3 extends over 15 amino acids. The DNA of the CDR3 is TGTGCCAGCAGCTTAGGTAGGACGACAGGGGAGACCCAGTACTTC. It is translated as CASSLGRTTGETQYF.

This sequence joins TRBV9 and TRBJ2-7; 7 bases map to TRBD1. The junction had 5 bases not matched to a gene; V was cut back by 4 bases and J by 1 base. CDR3 length equals 14 residues. CDR1 is SGDLS, CDR2 YYNGEE, per germline. Written as DNA, the CDR3 is TGTGCCAGCAGCCCGCAGGGACAGTCCTACGAGCAGTACTTC. Translation gives CASSPQGQSYEQYF.

This clone was counted a few times. This rearrangement joins TRBV25-1 to TRBJ1-2, with 8 bases that match TRBD1. V was clipped by 4 bases and J by 0 bases; unmatched bases: 4. There are 15 residues in the CDR3. CDR1 and CDR2 from the germline V gene are MGHDK and SYGVNS. The CDR3 sequence: CASSGTGYANYGYTF. The CDR3 bases are TGTGCCAGCAGTGGGACAGGGTACGCTAACTATGGCTACACCTTC.

The chain links TRBV7-8 to TRBJ2-1; 7 bases map to TRBD2. The V segment lost 3 bases and the J segment 7 bases; nucleotides outside the gene matches: 6. This CDR3 spans 14 amino acids. Germline CDR1 reads SGHVS; CDR2 reads FQNEAQ. In DNA form, the CDR3 reads TGTGCCAGCAGCTTGACCCTTAGCGGGAATGAGCAGTTCTTC. Amino acids: CASSLTLSGNEQFF.

The rearrangement uses TRBV18 and TRBJ1-3; perhaps TRBD1 as D (5 bases). Germline V gives CDR1 KGHSH, CDR2 LQKENI. V dropped 6 bases and J dropped 2 bases, with 8 bases sitting between them. This CDR3 has 13 amino acids. The CDR3 DNA follows: TGTGCCAGCTCGTCAGGGCCTGGAAACACCATATATTTT. This encodes CASSSGPGNTIYF. The full variable domain, with the rest looked up from reference TRBV18 and TRBJ1-3, is NAGVMQNPRHLVRRRGQEARLRCSPMKGHSHVYWYRQLPEEGLKFMVYLQKENIIDESGMPKERFSAEFPKEGPSILRIQQVVRGDSAAYFCASSSGPGNTIYFGEGSWLTVV.

This clone has just one count. The chain has TRBV19 and TRBJ2-5; D ambiguous. The CDR3 loop spans 13 amino acids. In germline, CDR1 is LNHDA, CDR2 SQIVND (reference sequence). Trimming shortened V by 6 bases and J by 4 bases, and 12 bases separated the two germline ends. CDR3 protein: CASRSSPGETQYF. The CDR3 DNA sequence: TGTGCCAGTAGATCGAGCCCTGGAGAGACCCAGTACTTC. The full variable domain, its missing parts supplied by reference TRBV19 and TRBJ2-5, is DGGITQSPKYLFRKEGQNVTLSCEQNLNHDAMYWYRQDPGQGLRLIYYSQIVNDFQKGDIAEGYSVSREKKESFPLTVTSAQKNPTAFYLCASRSSPGETQYFGPGTRLLVL.

There are a few counts of this clone. The gene calls are TRBV23-1 and TRBJ1-4, with D tentatively TRBD1 (5 bases). TRBV23-1 is known as an ORF, though its function is uncertain. V was cut by 7 bases and J by 2 bases, with 17 bases left in between. The CDR3 is 16 residues long. The CDR3 is CASTIQVFATNEKLFF. CDR3 DNA sequence: TGCGCCAGCACCATACAGGTTTTCGCGACTAATGAAAAACTGTTTTTT.

About this clone itself: The sample has other DNA sequences that encode this CDR3 too. The V and J genes are TRBV5-1 and TRBJ2-1, with 10 bases fitting TRBD1. V lost 2 bases to trimming and J lost 3 bases; unmatched junction nucleotides: 2. The CDR3 has 15 residues. Germline CDR1 reads SGHRS; CDR2 reads YFSETQ. CDR3 in amino acids: CASSFRDRGYNEQFF. The CDR3 DNA reads TGCGCCAGCAGCTTCCGGGACAGGGGCTACAATGAGCAGTTCTTC.

The sample holds one count of this clone. This rearrangement joins TRBV7-3 to TRBJ2-1, with 7 bases lining up with TRBD2. V shed 5 bases, J shed 5 bases, and the junction held 9 bases outside the gene matches. The germline CDR1 and CDR2 sequences are SGHTA and FQGTGA. CDR3 length: 15 residues. CDR3 in amino acids: CASSRLASPNNEQFF. In DNA form, the CDR3 reads TGTGCCAGCAGCAGACTAGCTTCCCCCAACAATGAGCAGTTCTTC.

This chain uses TRBV5-4 with TRBJ2-7; the match to TRBD2 covers 7 bases. Germline V gene sequence: CDR1 SGHNT, CDR2 YYREEE (reference sequence). The J segment lost 2 bases and the V segment lost 0 bases, leaving 5 bases of the junction unmatched. This CDR3 has 15 amino acids. The CDR3: CASSLAASGPYEQYF. CDR3 DNA: TGTGCCAGCAGCTTGGCGGCTAGCGGTCCCTACGAGCAGTACTTC.

This chain links TRBV12-5 with TRBJ1-2; TRBD1 matches 9 bases. In germline, CDR1 is LGHNT, CDR2 FRNRAP. The CDR3 covers 17 residues. The V segment lost 5 bases and the J segment 6 bases; nucleotides outside the gene matches: 16. The CDR3 region is CASGGPDRGLSGDGYTF. The CDR3 DNA reads TGTGCTAGTGGTGGTCCGGACAGGGGATTAAGCGGCGATGGCTACACCTTC.

The rearrangement links TRBV28 to TRBJ1-3, with D perhaps TRBD1 (6 bases). Germline V gene data show CDR1 as MDHEN and CDR2 as SYDVKM. The CDR3 extends over 16 amino acids. V was cut by 3 bases and J by 4 bases, with 16 bases left in between. The CDR3 region is CASSLGTGPTGNTIYF. DNA for the CDR3: TGTGCCAGCAGTTTGGGAACAGGGCCTACGGGAAACACCATATATTTT.

The V call is TRBV2, the J call TRBJ1-2; D uncertain. The CDR3 spans 11 residues. The V end lost 7 bases, the J end lost 4 bases, and 7 bases lay between the germline ends. Germline V gene data show CDR1 as SNHLY and CDR2 as FYNNEI. CDR3 coding DNA: TGTGCCAGCAAATCTTTCTATGGCTACACCTTC. Protein sequence: CASKSFYGYTF.